The 10 T cell receptor beta chains presented below share a single source sample, sequenced in a study of CD8+CD57+ T cells in acquired aplastic anemia (dated by TCRdb to between 2018 and 2020). Sequencing was carried out with an Illumina HiSeq 2000. Genomic DNA served as template for TCR beta VDJ combination and CDR3 sequence profiling. Through fastp at Q25 and MiXCR, TCRdb rebuilt clones from the public reads, retaining in-frame beta chains. Here each entry gathers all rows of one CDR3 protein and keeps the most common genes and DNA. This sample gives approximately 270,000 distinct CDR3 sequences in total; 45% to 70% of them show up just once. The top ten hold roughly 8% of the sample. Sequencing input: sorted CD4+, CD8+, or CD8+CD57+ T cells (not recorded which) from PBMCs. These receptors were obtained from a human donor with severe aplastic anemia or a healthy control (not recorded which).

The chain combines TRBV20-1 with TRBJ2-5, with 10 bases lining up with TRBD2. The ends lost 3 bases at V and 2 bases at J; junction bases unmatched: 9. Per the germline V gene, CDR1 is DFQATT and CDR2 is SNEGSKA (reference sequence). The CDR3 contains 16 residues. Here the CDR3 DNA reads TGCAGTGCTAGTCCACTAGCGGGGTTGTTGCAAGAGACCCAGTACTTC. The encoded protein is CSASPLAGLLQETQYF.

This clonotype appeared many times. V gene TRBV7-8 combines with J gene TRBJ2-3; D is perhaps TRBD2 (5 bases). Trimming took off 5 bases at V and 5 bases at J, with 17 bases between the two ends. The CDR3 spans 15 residues. CDR1 SGHVS and CDR2 FQNEAQ come from the germline V gene. This chain's CDR3 is CASSPLEELGDTQYF. The DNA for the CDR3 is TGTGCCAGCAGCCCCCTTGAAGAACTAGGAGATACGCAGTATTTT.

The chain is built from TRBV24-1 and TRBJ1-1; a possible D gene is TRBD1 (6 bases). CDR1 is KGHDR and CDR2 is SFDVKD in the germline V gene. The germline V and J ends were trimmed by 3 bases and 8 bases, with 9 bases remaining between them. This CDR3 is 12 amino acids long. The CDR3 bases are TGTGCCACCAGTGATCCCGACAGGGAAGCTTTCTTT. Translated: CATSDPDREAFF.

The chain combines TRBV7-9 with TRBJ1-4; 9 nucleotides agree with TRBD1. Germline loops: CDR1 SEHNR, CDR2 FQNEAQ (reference sequence). V shed 2 bases, J shed 6 bases, and the junction held 4 bases outside the gene matches. This CDR3 is 15 amino acids long. CDR3 protein: CASSLWTGAYEKLFF. The CDR3, as DNA: TGTGCCAGCAGCTTATGGACAGGGGCATATGAAAAACTGTTTTTT.

V and J are TRBV29-1 and TRBJ1-1; 7 bases align to TRBD1. The V segment lost 4 bases and the J segment 8 bases; nucleotides outside the gene matches: 10. CDR1 is SQVTM and CDR2 is ANQGSEA in the germline V gene. The CDR3 length is 13 residues. CDR3 protein: CSVGEGASVEAFF. The CDR3 nucleotides read TGCAGCGTTGGGGAGGGGGCATCGGTCGAAGCTTTCTTT.

The chain recombines TRBV12-5 with TRBJ1-5; D is undetermined. The V and J ends lost 3 bases and 4 bases respectively, with 4 bases between them. The germline V gene has CDR1 LGHNT and CDR2 FRNRAP. The CDR3 has 12 residues. In DNA form, the CDR3 reads TGTGCTAGTGGTTTTGAGAATCAGCCCCAGCATTTT. Translating it yields CASGFENQPQHF.

The chain uses TRBV19 and TRBJ1-1, with a weak D call TRBD1 (5 bases). Germline CDR1 is LNHDA and CDR2 is SQIVND (reference sequence). This CDR3 is 13 amino acids long. The V end lost 7 bases, the J end lost 4 bases, and 13 bases lay between the germline ends. The chain's CDR3 is CASNAGFGTEAFF. CDR3 DNA: TGTGCCAGTAACGCAGGGTTTGGCACTGAAGCTTTCTTT.

V and J are TRBV10-3 and TRBJ2-1; D call uncertain. The V end lost 3 bases, the J end lost 9 bases, and 6 bases lay between the germline ends. The germline CDR1 and CDR2 sequences are ENHRY and SYGVKD. The CDR3 loop spans 11 amino acids. CDR3: CAISDGGEQFF. CDR3 DNA sequence: TGTGCCATCAGTGACGGTGGTGAGCAGTTCTTC.

This clonotype showed up just a few times. The V call is TRBV24-1, the J call TRBJ2-1; TRBD1 might be the D (6 bases). Trimming shortened V by 4 bases and J by 4 bases, and 13 bases separated the two germline ends. CDR1 and CDR2 (germline): KGHDR, SFDVKD. This CDR3 has 15 amino acids. The CDR3 is CATSDQTGDYNEQFF. CDR3 coding DNA: TGTGCCACCAGTGACCAGACAGGAGATTACAATGAGCAGTTCTTC.

V and J are TRBV7-8 and TRBJ2-2; 9 nucleotides align to TRBD1. The trim removed 4 bases at V and 6 bases at J, leaving 9 bases unmatched. CDR1 is SGHVS and CDR2 is FQNEAQ in the germline V gene. The CDR3 sequence is 16 residues long. CDR3 sequence (DNA): TGTGCCAGCAGCTCCCTCGGGACAGGGAAATCCGGGGAGCTGTTTTTT. It is translated as CASSSLGTGKSGELFF.